Listed below are T cell receptor beta chains from one sample, sequenced in a study of T-cell reconstitution after alpha-beta-depleted transplantation in children. Each CDR3 protein gets one entry after TCRdb re-called the PCR reads with MiXCR. The repertoire holds 450,000 to 600,000 distinct CDR3 sequences, with approximately 20% as singletons. The source material was PBMCs from the stem cell graft donor, sampled from the stem cell graft. These receptor sequences come from a human donor who donated a stem cell graft to a child with acute lymphoblastic leukemia. Each CDR3 is given with its conserved first and last residue. The order of the fields is D gene, V gene, J gene, clone size, CDR3 DNA, CDR3 protein. D genes are given only for firm matches. Expanded clones are given a class, and other clones once, few, many or no size at all.

d_call: -
v_call: TRBV20-1
j_call: TRBJ2-1
clone_size: -
cdr3_nt: TGCAGTGCTGGCCGGGACCTCTCATCCTACAATGAGCAGTTCTTC
cdr3_aa: CSAGRDLSSYNEQFF

d_call: TRBD2
v_call: TRBV2
j_call: TRBJ2-1
clone_size: few
cdr3_nt: TGTGCCAGCAGCGCAGGGCCGGGGACTAACAATGAGCAGTTCTTC
cdr3_aa: CASSAGPGTNNEQFF

d_call: TRBD1
v_call: TRBV29-1
j_call: TRBJ2-1
clone_size: -
cdr3_nt: TGCAGCGTCACAGGGGGCGCCTATGAGCAGTTCTTC
cdr3_aa: CSVTGGAYEQFF

d_call: TRBD2
v_call: TRBV12-3/TRBV12-4
j_call: TRBJ2-6
clone_size: -
cdr3_nt: TGTGCCAGCAGTTTGCTAGCGGGAGGCCCGAACGGAGGGGCCAACGTCCTGACTTTC
cdr3_aa: CASSLLAGGPNGGANVLTF

d_call: -
v_call: TRBV18
j_call: TRBJ2-7
clone_size: few
cdr3_nt: TGTGCCAGCCCCAGCCGGAGCTCCTACGAGCAGTACTTC
cdr3_aa: CASPSRSSYEQYF

d_call: -
v_call: TRBV20-1
j_call: TRBJ2-1
clone_size: few
cdr3_nt: TGCAGTGCTGCCGGCCGTCGTGGTGAGCAGTTCTTC
cdr3_aa: CSAAGRRGEQFF

d_call: -
v_call: TRBV5-1
j_call: TRBJ2-3
clone_size: -
cdr3_nt: TGCGCCAGCAGCTTCAGCAGGGAATCAGATACGCAGTATTTT
cdr3_aa: CASSFSRESDTQYF

d_call: -
v_call: TRBV7-2
j_call: TRBJ2-5
clone_size: many
cdr3_nt: TGTGCCAGCAGCTCTCCAAGGGAGACCCAGTACTTC
cdr3_aa: CASSSPRETQYF

d_call: -
v_call: TRBV6-2/TRBV6-3
j_call: TRBJ2-7
clone_size: few
cdr3_nt: TGTGCCAGCAGTTATTCAGTCGAGCAGTACTTC
cdr3_aa: CASSYSVEQYF

d_call: -
v_call: TRBV9
j_call: TRBJ1-5
clone_size: -
cdr3_nt: TGTGCCAGCGGGAGTACCCGTCAGCCCCAGCATTTT
cdr3_aa: CASGSTRQPQHF

d_call: -
v_call: TRBV5-8
j_call: TRBJ2-7
clone_size: few
cdr3_nt: TGTGCCAGCAGCTTGCTGGGTGACCTCTACGAGCAGTACTTC
cdr3_aa: CASSLLGDLYEQYF

d_call: -
v_call: TRBV6-1
j_call: TRBJ2-1
clone_size: -
cdr3_nt: TGTGCCAGCAGTGTGACGGATTACAATGAGCAGTTCTTC
cdr3_aa: CASSVTDYNEQFF

d_call: TRBD2
v_call: TRBV5-1
j_call: TRBJ2-1
clone_size: -
cdr3_nt: TGCGCCAGCAGCTTGGCGACTAGCGGGTACACCAATGAGCAGTTCTTC
cdr3_aa: CASSLATSGYTNEQFF

d_call: TRBD1
v_call: TRBV6-2/TRBV6-3
j_call: TRBJ2-2
clone_size: few
cdr3_nt: TGTGCCAGCAGGAAACTCGGGACAGCCACCACCGGGGAGCTGTTTTTT
cdr3_aa: CASRKLGTATTGELFF

d_call: -
v_call: TRBV20-1
j_call: TRBJ2-1
clone_size: few
cdr3_nt: TGCAGTGCTGGTGAGGCCTTCTCGCTCACCAGGGAGCAGTTCTTC
cdr3_aa: CSAGEAFSLTREQFF

d_call: -
v_call: TRBV20-1
j_call: TRBJ2-7
clone_size: -
cdr3_nt: TGCAGTGCCGGACGGCCAAGCTACGAGCAGTACTTC
cdr3_aa: CSAGRPSYEQYF

d_call: -
v_call: TRBV7-2
j_call: TRBJ2-1
clone_size: few
cdr3_nt: TGTGCCAGCAGCTTCAGTGGACAAGGCTCCAATGAGCAGTTCTTC
cdr3_aa: CASSFSGQGSNEQFF

d_call: -
v_call: TRBV29-1
j_call: TRBJ2-2
clone_size: few
cdr3_nt: TGCAGCGGCACTAGGGCGAACACCGGGGAGCTGTTTTTT
cdr3_aa: CSGTRANTGELFF

d_call: -
v_call: TRBV5-1
j_call: TRBJ1-1
clone_size: many
cdr3_nt: TGTGCCAGCAGTTTAGGATCCGGCACTGAAGCTTTCTTT
cdr3_aa: CASSLGSGTEAFF

d_call: TRBD1
v_call: TRBV5-8
j_call: TRBJ1-5
clone_size: few
cdr3_nt: TGTGCCAGCAGCTTCCGGACAGGGATGGTGACCAATCAGCCCCAGCATTTT
cdr3_aa: CASSFRTGMVTNQPQHF

d_call: TRBD2
v_call: TRBV7-6
j_call: TRBJ2-7
clone_size: few
cdr3_nt: TGTGCCAGCAGCTCTACGGCGGGGGACTACGAGCAGTACTTC
cdr3_aa: CASSSTAGDYEQYF

d_call: -
v_call: TRBV7-9
j_call: TRBJ2-7
clone_size: -
cdr3_nt: TGTGCCAGCAGCCTACTACAGGGAGCCCGTTACGAGCAGTACTTC
cdr3_aa: CASSLLQGARYEQYF